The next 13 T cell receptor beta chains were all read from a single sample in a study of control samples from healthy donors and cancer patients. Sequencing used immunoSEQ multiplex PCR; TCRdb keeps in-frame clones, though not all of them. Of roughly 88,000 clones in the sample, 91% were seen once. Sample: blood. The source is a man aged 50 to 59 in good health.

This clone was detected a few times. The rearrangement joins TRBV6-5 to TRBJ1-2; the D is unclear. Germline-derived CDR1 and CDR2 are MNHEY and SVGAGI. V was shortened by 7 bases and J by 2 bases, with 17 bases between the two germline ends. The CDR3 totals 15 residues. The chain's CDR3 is CASNIPSGSNYGYTF. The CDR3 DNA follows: TGTGCCAGCAACATACCTTCCGGGTCCAACTATGGCTACACCTTC.

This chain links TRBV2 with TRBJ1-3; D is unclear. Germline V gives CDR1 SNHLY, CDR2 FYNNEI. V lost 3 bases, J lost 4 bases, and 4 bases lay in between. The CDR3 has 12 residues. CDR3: CASSESGNTIYF. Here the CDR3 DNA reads TGTGCCAGCAGTGAGTCGGGAAACACCATATATTTT.

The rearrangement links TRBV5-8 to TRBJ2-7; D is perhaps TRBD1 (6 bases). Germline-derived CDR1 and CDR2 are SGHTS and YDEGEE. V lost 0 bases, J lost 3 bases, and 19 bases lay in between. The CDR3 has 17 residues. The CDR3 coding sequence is TGTGCCAGCAGCTTGGCGACCTCAGGGGCTAATCTCTACGAGCAGTACTTC. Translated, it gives CASSLATSGANLYEQYF.

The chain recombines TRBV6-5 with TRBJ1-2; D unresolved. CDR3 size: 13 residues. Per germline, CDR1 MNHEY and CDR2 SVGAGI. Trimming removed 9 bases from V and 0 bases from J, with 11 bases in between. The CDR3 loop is CASRHGANYGYTF. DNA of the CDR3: TGTGCCAGTCGCCACGGGGCTAACTATGGCTACACCTTC.

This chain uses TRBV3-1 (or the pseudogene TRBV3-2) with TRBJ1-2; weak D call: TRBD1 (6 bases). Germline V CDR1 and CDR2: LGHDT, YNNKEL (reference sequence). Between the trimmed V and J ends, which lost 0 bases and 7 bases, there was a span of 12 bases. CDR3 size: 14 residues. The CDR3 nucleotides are TGTGCCAGCAGCCAAGATTTCCAGGGGTTTGGCTACACCTTC. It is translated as CASSQDFQGFGYTF.

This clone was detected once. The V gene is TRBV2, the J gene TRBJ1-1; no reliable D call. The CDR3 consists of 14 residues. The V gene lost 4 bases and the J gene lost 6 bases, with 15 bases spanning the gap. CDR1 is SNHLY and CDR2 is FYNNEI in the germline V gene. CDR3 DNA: TGTGCCAGCAGTGGTGACTCCTTTGTGGCTGAAGCTTTCTTT. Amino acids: CASSGDSFVAEAFF.

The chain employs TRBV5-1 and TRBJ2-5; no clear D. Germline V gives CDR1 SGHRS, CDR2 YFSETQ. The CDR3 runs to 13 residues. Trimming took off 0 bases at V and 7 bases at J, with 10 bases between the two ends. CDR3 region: CASSLEVGGTQYF. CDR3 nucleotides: TGCGCCAGCAGCTTGGAGGTTGGCGGGACCCAGTACTTC.

The CDR3 DNA sequence: TGCAGCGTCACCCCCCGCTCACCGAACACTGAAGCTTTCTTT. It codes for CSVTPRSPNTEAFF. The J gene is TRBJ1-1, the V gene TRBV29-1; D not certain. CDR1 is SQVTM, CDR2 ANQGSEA, per germline. This CDR3 is built from 14 residues. The V gene lost 6 bases and the J gene lost 1 base, with 15 bases spanning the gap.

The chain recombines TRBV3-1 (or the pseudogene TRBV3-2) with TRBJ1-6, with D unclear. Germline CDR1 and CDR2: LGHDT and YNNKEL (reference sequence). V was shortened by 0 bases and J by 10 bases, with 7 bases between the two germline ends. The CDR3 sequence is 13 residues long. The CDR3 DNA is TGTGCCAGCAGCCAAGAGGGTCGATCACCCCTCCACTTT. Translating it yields CASSQEGRSPLHF.

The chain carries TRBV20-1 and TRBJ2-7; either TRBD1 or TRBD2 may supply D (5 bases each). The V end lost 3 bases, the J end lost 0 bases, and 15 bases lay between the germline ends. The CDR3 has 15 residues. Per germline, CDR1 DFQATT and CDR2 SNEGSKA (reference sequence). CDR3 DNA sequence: TGCAGTGCTAGTCGAGACGGGGCCCTCTCCTACGAGCAGTACTTC. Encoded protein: CSASRDGALSYEQYF.

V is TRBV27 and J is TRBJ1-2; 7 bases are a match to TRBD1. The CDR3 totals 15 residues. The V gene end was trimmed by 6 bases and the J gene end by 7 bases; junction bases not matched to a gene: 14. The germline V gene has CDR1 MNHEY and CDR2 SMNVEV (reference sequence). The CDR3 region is CASSQIRGGEVGYTF. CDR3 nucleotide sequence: TGTGCCAGCAGCCAGATCAGGGGGGGGGAGGTTGGCTACACCTTC.

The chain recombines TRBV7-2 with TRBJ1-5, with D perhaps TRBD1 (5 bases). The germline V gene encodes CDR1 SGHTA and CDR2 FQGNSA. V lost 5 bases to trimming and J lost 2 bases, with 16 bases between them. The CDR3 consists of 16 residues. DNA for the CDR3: TGTGCCAGCAGCCCTATGGGCAGGGAAGGCAATCAGCCCCAGCATTTT. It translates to CASSPMGREGNQPQHF.

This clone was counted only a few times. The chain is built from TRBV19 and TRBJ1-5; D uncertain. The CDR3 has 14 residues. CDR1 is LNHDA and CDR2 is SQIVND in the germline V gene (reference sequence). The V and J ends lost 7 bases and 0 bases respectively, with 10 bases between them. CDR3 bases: TGTGCCAGTAAGGAGCTTAATAGCAATCAGCCCCAGCATTTT. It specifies CASKELNSNQPQHF. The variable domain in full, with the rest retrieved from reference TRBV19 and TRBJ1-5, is DGGITQSPKYLFRKEGQNVTLSCEQNLNHDAMYWYRQDPGQGLRLIYYSQIVNDFQKGDIAEGYSVSREKKESFPLTVTSAQKNPTAFYLCASKELNSNQPQHFGDGTRLSIL.